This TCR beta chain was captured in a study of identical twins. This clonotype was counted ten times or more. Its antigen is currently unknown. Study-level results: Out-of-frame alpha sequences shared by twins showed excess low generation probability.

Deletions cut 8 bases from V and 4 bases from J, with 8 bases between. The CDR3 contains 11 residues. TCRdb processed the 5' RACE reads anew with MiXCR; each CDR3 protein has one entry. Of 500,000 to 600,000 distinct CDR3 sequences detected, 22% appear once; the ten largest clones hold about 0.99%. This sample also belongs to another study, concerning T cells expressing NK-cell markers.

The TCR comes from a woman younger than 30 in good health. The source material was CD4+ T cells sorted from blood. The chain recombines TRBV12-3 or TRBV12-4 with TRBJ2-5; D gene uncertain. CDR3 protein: CASGYSETQYF. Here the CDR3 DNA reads TGTGCCAGCGGGTATTCAGAGACCCAGTACTTC.